The next 28 T cell receptor beta chains were all read from a single sample in a study of OX40 agonist ivuxolimab in advanced cancers. Sequencing was performed with immunoSEQ multiplex PCR; in TCRdb, only in-frame clones are kept and a portion is missing. Here the sample spans about 69,000 clones, about 80% being singletons. The source material was CD4+ or CD8+ T cells sorted from blood, sampled in a trial of the OX40 agonist ivuxolimab. These receptors all stem from an adult with an advanced solid tumor such as melanoma, head and neck, liver or kidney cancer.

The chain recombines TRBV5-4 with TRBJ1-6; D might be TRBD1 (6 bases). V gave up 4 bases and J gave up 5 bases, with 10 bases separating them. Germline V CDR1 and CDR2: SGHNT, YYREEE (reference sequence). The length of the CDR3 is 14 residues. The CDR3 DNA is TGTGCCAGCAGCCCGACAGGCAATAATTCACCCCTCCACTTT. It encodes CASSPTGNNSPLHF.

This clone was recorded a few times. The rearrangement joins TRBV19 to TRBJ1-1; 8 bases align to TRBD1. The V segment lost 7 bases and the J segment 4 bases; nucleotides outside the gene matches: 11. Germline V gives CDR1 LNHDA, CDR2 SQIVND (reference sequence). There are 15 residues in the CDR3. CDR3 sequence (DNA): TGTGCCAGTACCGATCGGACAGGGCTTATCACTGAAGCTTTCTTT. The encoded protein is CASTDRTGLITEAFF.

The V and J genes are TRBV25-1 and TRBJ1-1; 9 nucleotides agree with TRBD1. Trimming cost V 7 bases and J 5 bases; bases outside gene matches: 11. The CDR3 is 15 amino acids. The germline V gene has CDR1 MGHDK and CDR2 SYGVNS. Here the CDR3 DNA reads TGTGCCAGCACTCCATCCGGGACAGGGCGGACTGAAGCTTTCTTT. Translation: CASTPSGTGRTEAFF.

Written as DNA, the CDR3 is TGTGCCAGTAGATTAACAGGGGGCGGAGCCGAGCAGTACTTC. This sequence encodes CASRLTGGGAEQYF. J is TRBJ2-7 and V is TRBV19; TRBD1 agrees at 9 bases. In germline, CDR1 is LNHDA, CDR2 SQIVND (reference sequence). Unmatched junction bases numbered 9, after V lost 6 bases and J lost 6 bases. This CDR3 has 14 residues.

The chain links TRBV5-1 to TRBJ2-7; D is possibly TRBD1 (6 bases). The length of the CDR3 is 14 residues. V dropped 5 bases and J dropped 2 bases, with 14 bases sitting between them. The germline V gene has CDR1 SGHRS and CDR2 YFSETQ. Here the CDR3 DNA reads TGCGCCAGCAGTCCCGGGACACCTCCCTACGAGCAGTACTTC. Its protein product is CASSPGTPPYEQYF.

This clone has just one count. This chain links TRBV5-1 with TRBJ2-2, with D tentatively TRBD2 (6 bases). Deletions cut 6 bases from V and 5 bases from J, with 11 bases between. Germline CDR1 SGHRS, CDR2 YFSETQ. The CDR3 is 13 amino acids. The chain's CDR3 is CASTSGGTGELFF. CDR3 sequence (DNA): TGCGCCAGCACCTCTGGGGGGACCGGGGAGCTGTTTTTT.

This clone was recorded once. The chain employs TRBV5-1 and TRBJ2-3, with TRBD2 identical over 13 bases. CDR1 is SGHRS, CDR2 YFSETQ, per germline. The V and J ends lost 4 bases and 1 base, in that order; junction bases with no gene match: 3. CDR3 size: 16 residues. DNA for the CDR3: TGCGCCAGCAGCCCTGGGACTAGCGGGGGCACAGATACGCAGTATTTT. Its protein is CASSPGTSGGTDTQYF.

CDR3 sequence: CASSTGQLNSNQPQHF. CDR3 nucleotides: TGTGCCAGCAGTACCGGACAGTTAAATAGCAATCAGCCCCAGCATTTT. The rearrangement joins TRBV6-6 to TRBJ1-5; tentative D call: TRBD1 (6 bases). Trimming pared 5 bases from V and 0 bases from J, leaving 14 bases between. CDR3 length: 16 amino acids. Germline assignment: CDR1 MNHNY and CDR2 SVGAGI (reference sequence).

This CDR3 is CATSQTPQGDQPQHF. Written as DNA, the CDR3 is TGTGCCACCAGTCAGACTCCCCAAGGCGATCAGCCCCAGCATTTT. The chain employs TRBV15 and TRBJ1-5; D is undetermined. The CDR3 runs 15 residues. Trimming removed 6 bases from V and 5 bases from J, with 17 bases in between. Germline CDR1 LNHNV, CDR2 YYDKDF (reference sequence).

This clone is a singleton in its sample. The chain couples TRBV5-1 to TRBJ1-1; TRBD1 is a possible D gene (5 bases). Germline V gene data show CDR1 as SGHRS and CDR2 as YFSETQ. This CDR3 spans 15 amino acids. Trimming took 4 bases from V and 4 from J, leaving 17 bases between them. CDR3 sequence (DNA): TGCGCCAGCAGCCCCGCAGGGTTATGGGGCACTGAAGCTTTCTTT. It translates to CASSPAGLWGTEAFF.

The V gene is TRBV20-1, the J gene TRBJ2-1; D call uncertain. CDR1 is DFQATT, CDR2 SNEGSKA, per germline (reference sequence). CDR3 length: 11 amino acids. V lost 6 bases and J 8 bases, leaving 11 bases between the germline ends. The CDR3 protein is CSASPVYEQFF. For the CDR3, the DNA is TGCAGTGCCAGCCCGGTCTATGAGCAGTTCTTC.

As for this clone: Distinct nucleotide sequences in the sample also encode this CDR3. The chain is built from TRBV25-1 and TRBJ2-7; the D gene is possibly TRBD1 (5 bases). The V end lost 3 bases, the J end lost 1 base, and 10 bases lay between the germline ends. The CDR3 runs to 14 residues. Germline CDR1 is MGHDK and CDR2 is SYGVNS. The CDR3 bases are TGTGCCAGCAGTGATAGGGGCACGTCCTACGAGCAGTACTTC. This sequence encodes CASSDRGTSYEQYF.

The CDR3 DNA sequence: TGTGCCAGCAGTGTCACGGGCGCGCTCTCTGGGGCCAACGTCCTGACTTTC. Translation gives CASSVTGALSGANVLTF. This chain links TRBV6-1 with TRBJ2-6; D gene uncertain. From germline, CDR1 is MNHNS and CDR2 SASEGT. Trimming shortened V by 4 bases and J by 0 bases, and 13 bases separated the two germline ends. The CDR3 consists of 17 residues.

This chain connects TRBV29-1 to TRBJ2-7; D unresolved. This CDR3 is 15 amino acids long. Germline V lookup: CDR1 SQVTM, CDR2 ANQGSEA. V lost 0 bases, J lost 2 bases, and 14 bases lay in between. The CDR3 DNA sequence: TGCAGCGTTGAAGATCTGGGCAGTCCCCCCTACGAGCAGTACTTC. Translating it yields CSVEDLGSPPYEQYF.

This chain uses TRBV5-8 with TRBJ2-5, with D perhaps TRBD2 (5 bases). The CDR3 length is 14 residues. Germline CDR1 and CDR2: SGHTS and YDEGEE. The V end lost 1 base, the J end lost 1 base, and 8 bases lay between the germline ends. This CDR3 is CASSLSTSQETQYF. Written as DNA, the CDR3 is TGTGCCAGCAGCTTGTCAACTAGCCAAGAGACCCAGTACTTC.

This chain links TRBV29-1 with TRBJ2-7, with D perhaps matching TRBD2 (6 bases). The CDR3 extends over 13 amino acids. V was cut by 7 bases and J by 7 bases, with 20 bases left in between. Per the germline V gene, CDR1 is SQVTM and CDR2 is ANQGSEA. The CDR3 nucleotides read TGCAGCGCGAAAGGGACTGGTGCGAGGGAGCAGTACTTC. This sequence encodes CSAKGTGAREQYF.

The V and J genes are TRBV9 and TRBJ2-7; D may be TRBD1 or TRBD2 (5 bases each). This CDR3 is built from 13 residues. CDR1 and CDR2 (germline): SGDLS, YYNGEE. The ends were cut back, 4 bases at V and 7 bases at J, with 15 bases in the middle. CDR3 sequence reads: CASSRDPNGEQYF. The CDR3 region has the DNA TGTGCCAGCAGCCGGGACCCGAACGGGGAGCAGTACTTC.

The chain joins TRBV6-6 to TRBJ1-4; D is unresolved. CDR1 is MNHNY and CDR2 is SVGAGI in the germline V gene (reference sequence). The CDR3 has 15 residues. Trimming removed 6 bases at V and 0 bases at J, with 11 bases between. The CDR3 bases are TGTGCCAGCAGCCCGTGGTTGCCAACTAATGAAAAACTGTTTTTT. This codes for CASSPWLPTNEKLFF.

CDR3 in DNA: TGTGCCAGCAGTTCTGGGGACTCCTACGAGCAGTACTTC. Its protein product is CASSSGDSYEQYF. The chain is built from TRBV28 and TRBJ2-7; no firm D call. CDR1 is MDHEN, CDR2 SYDVKM, per germline. The CDR3 has 13 amino acids. Trimming stripped 4 bases from V and 0 bases from J, with 7 bases between.

V usage is TRBV5-1 and J usage is TRBJ1-5; possibly TRBD1 for D (5 bases). CDR1 SGHRS and CDR2 YFSETQ come from the germline V gene. The CDR3 has 14 amino acids. Trimming shortened V by 4 bases and J by 2 bases, and 10 bases separated the two germline ends. As DNA, the CDR3 is TGCGCCAGCAGCCGGGACGGTGGCAATCAGCCCCAGCATTTT. Its protein is CASSRDGGNQPQHF.

The chain links TRBV5-4 to TRBJ2-1; the D gene is possibly TRBD2 (6 bases). From germline, CDR1 is SGHNT and CDR2 YYREEE (reference sequence). The CDR3 has 13 amino acids. Trimming cost V 6 bases and J 6 bases, with 13 bases left between them. CDR3 DNA sequence: TGTGCCAGCACATTTAGCGGATCCAATGAGCAGTTCTTC. Its protein product is CASTFSGSNEQFF. Looking up the rest from reference TRBV5-4 and TRBJ2-1 gives the full variable domain: ETGVTQSPTHLIKTRGQQVTLRCSSQSGHNTVSWYQQALGQGPQFIFQYYREEENGRGNFPPRFSGLQFPNYSSELNVNALELDDSALYLCASTFSGSNEQFFGPGTRLTVL.

The CDR3 DNA is TGTGCCATCAGGTCCGGGACTAGCGGGGGAGAGTACTTC. This codes for CAIRSGTSGGEYF. V usage is TRBV10-3 and J usage is TRBJ2-7; 14 positions agree with TRBD2. The trim removed 6 bases at V and 11 bases at J, leaving 6 bases unmatched. The germline CDR1 and CDR2 sequences are ENHRY and SYGVKD. The CDR3 contains 13 residues.

DNA of the CDR3: TGTGCCAGTACCCTCGAGGCTAACACTGAAGCTTTCTTT. Translation gives CASTLEANTEAFF. The chain recombines TRBV19 with TRBJ1-1; D unresolved. Trimming left V 7 bases short and J 2 bases short, with 11 bases between. Germline V gene sequence: CDR1 LNHDA, CDR2 SQIVND (reference sequence). There are 13 residues in the CDR3.

V gene TRBV9 combines with J gene TRBJ1-5, with D possibly matching TRBD1 (6 bases). Trimming pared 4 bases from V and 3 bases from J, leaving 11 bases between. Germline CDR1 and CDR2: SGDLS and YYNGEE. There are 14 residues in the CDR3. The CDR3: CASSTGQFNQPQHF. The CDR3 DNA is TGTGCCAGCAGCACCGGACAGTTCAATCAGCCCCAGCATTTT.

The V gene is TRBV28, the J gene TRBJ2-3, with D possibly TRBD1 on 7 matching bases. Germline lookup yields CDR1 MDHEN and CDR2 SYDVKM. V lost 8 bases, J lost 1 base, and 22 bases lay in between. The CDR3 has 17 residues. The CDR3 DNA sequence: TGTGCCAGCTTAACCCCCGGGGGCAGGGGGGGCACAGATACGCAGTATTTT. Translating gives CASLTPGGRGGTDTQYF. Variable domain in full (rest from reference TRBV28 and TRBJ2-3): DVKVTQSSRYLVKRTGEKVFLECVQDMDHENMFWYRQDPGLGLRLIYFSYDVKMKEKGDIPEGYSVSREKKERFSLILESASTNQTSMYLCASLTPGGRGGTDTQYFGPGTRLTVL.

This sequence joins TRBV4-1 and TRBJ2-1; D may be TRBD2 (7 bases). The CDR3 covers 15 residues. CDR1 MGHRA and CDR2 YSYEKL come from the germline V gene. Deletions cut 0 bases from V and 9 bases from J, with 15 bases between. This CDR3 reads CASSQDGSGGREQFF. DNA for the CDR3: TGCGCCAGCAGCCAAGATGGGTCGGGGGGCCGTGAGCAGTTCTTC.

J is TRBJ1-5 and V is TRBV28; maybe TRBD1 (5 bases). V gave up 10 bases and J gave up 9 bases, with 19 bases separating them. From germline, CDR1 is MDHEN and CDR2 SYDVKM. The length of the CDR3 is 13 residues. For the CDR3, the DNA is TGTGCCATTTCCAGGGACGGAGTGAGGCCCCAGCATTTT. It yields the protein CAISRDGVRPQHF.

The J gene is TRBJ2-1, the V gene TRBV4-2; TRBD2 aligns across 11 bases. The CDR3 consists of 16 residues. The V gene's germline CDR1 is LGHNA and CDR2 YNFKEQ. For the CDR3, the DNA is TGTGCAGACGGGGCTAGCGGGAGGCCCGGAAACAATGAGCAGTTCTTC. This translates into CADGASGRPGNNEQFF.